Each of the 25 T cell receptor beta chains below was sequenced from the same sample in a study of blood T cell repertoires in COVID-19. Measured with immunoSEQ multiplex PCR; TCRdb has only the in-frame clones, and not every one. Found here are under 300,000 clones, 85% to 95% of them singletons; the top ten hold 1.5% to 2%. Material for sequencing was PBMCs or T cells enriched from blood (not recorded which). The receptors were sampled from a woman in her late teens or twenties who had recovered from COVID-19.

DNA for the CDR3: TGTGCCAGCAAGGGTGGCAGGGGTGGCTACGAGCAGTACTTC. This sequence encodes CASKGGRGGYEQYF. This chain connects TRBV2 to TRBJ2-7; possibly TRBD1 for D (6 bases). The V gene's germline CDR1 is SNHLY and CDR2 FYNNEI. The V end lost 7 bases, the J end lost 3 bases, and 16 bases lay between the germline ends. This CDR3 comprises 14 residues.

This clone was detected once. The chain uses TRBV27 and TRBJ2-7; TRBD1 might be the D (6 bases). The V gene lost 5 bases and the J gene lost 3 bases, with 17 bases spanning the gap. Per the germline V gene, CDR1 is MNHEY and CDR2 is SMNVEV (reference sequence). CDR3 length: 15 residues. CDR3 nucleotides: TGTGCCAGCAGTCCGACCCGACAGGCTAACTACGAGCAGTACTTC. Translating it yields CASSPTRQANYEQYF.

The chain uses TRBV6-2 or TRBV6-3 and TRBJ2-7; weak D call: TRBD1 (5 bases). The CDR3 extends over 13 amino acids. The V gene lost 2 bases and the J gene lost 1 base, with 6 bases spanning the gap. The germline gives CDR1 MNHEY, CDR2 SVGEGT. This CDR3 reads CASSYDSSYEQYF. CDR3 in DNA: TGTGCCAGCAGTTACGACAGTTCCTACGAGCAGTACTTC.

This clone occurred once. For the CDR3, the DNA is TGCGCCAGCAGCGGGACGGGGGAGAATGAAAAACTGTTTTTT. Protein: CASSGTGENEKLFF. The chain couples TRBV5-1 to TRBJ1-4; TRBD1 might be the D (5 bases). Per germline, CDR1 SGHRS and CDR2 YFSETQ. CDR3 size: 14 residues. Trimming took 4 bases from V and 5 from J, leaving 12 bases between them.

The chain is built from TRBV10-2 and TRBJ2-7; 11 bases are shared with TRBD2. This CDR3 comprises 15 residues. With V trimmed by 3 bases and J by 4 bases, 5 bases remained unmatched. Per the germline V gene, CDR1 is WSHSY and CDR2 is SAAADI. CDR3 bases: TGCGCCAGCAGTGAACTAGCGGGAGTCGGGTACGAGCAGTACTTC. Translation gives CASSELAGVGYEQYF.

The chain uses TRBV11-1 and TRBJ1-1; D is possibly TRBD1 (6 bases). V was clipped by 5 bases and J by 11 bases, with 18 bases between them. The CDR3 is made up of 13 amino acids. The germline V gene has CDR1 SGHAT and CDR2 FQDESV (reference sequence). CDR3 in DNA: TGTGCCAGCAGCCCTTTCCAGACAGGCCGGGCTTTCTTT. It specifies CASSPFQTGRAFF.

The chain employs TRBV3-1 (or the pseudogene TRBV3-2) and TRBJ2-5; the match to TRBD1 covers 8 bases. The CDR3 is made up of 15 amino acids. From germline, CDR1 is LGHDT and CDR2 YNNKEL (reference sequence). Trimming took 1 base from V and 5 from J; bases not matched to a gene: 6. DNA for the CDR3: TGTGCCAGCAGCCAAGGGGCAGGGGGCGTCGAGACCCAGTACTTC. Translating gives CASSQGAGGVETQYF.

The rearrangement joins TRBV7-2 to TRBJ1-1; D ambiguous. V dropped 7 bases and J dropped 1 base, with 10 bases sitting between them. This CDR3 is built from 13 residues. The germline V gene encodes CDR1 SGHTA and CDR2 FQGNSA. CDR3 residues: CASKGLRNTEAFF. CDR3 coding DNA: TGTGCCAGCAAAGGACTCAGGAACACTGAAGCTTTCTTT.

DNA of the CDR3: TGTGCCAGCGGCATGACAGGCGACTACGAGCAGTACTTC. It codes for CASGMTGDYEQYF. This rearrangement joins TRBV6-5 to TRBJ2-7; D perhaps matches TRBD1 (6 bases). The CDR3 is 13 residues long. Germline-derived CDR1 and CDR2 are MNHEY and SVGAGI. Trimming took 8 bases from V and 3 from J, leaving 14 bases between them.

The chain couples TRBV10-3 to TRBJ1-4; D is perhaps TRBD1 (6 bases). The V gene's germline CDR1 is ENHRY and CDR2 SYGVKD. This CDR3 comprises 16 residues. The V and J ends lost 7 bases and 0 bases respectively, with 15 bases between them. The CDR3 here is CAIINRVAATNEKLFF. The CDR3 DNA reads as TGTGCCATCATTAACAGGGTGGCAGCAACTAATGAAAAACTGTTTTTT.

The rearrangement links TRBV24-1 to TRBJ1-5, with 10 bases identical to TRBD1. Germline CDR1 and CDR2: KGHDR and SFDVKD. With V trimmed by 7 bases and J by 6 bases, 5 bases remained unmatched. The CDR3 consists of 14 residues. CDR3 in amino acids: CATSLGQGGQPQHF. CDR3 nucleotides: TGTGCCACCAGCCTCGGACAGGGGGGTCAGCCCCAGCATTTT.

The chain has TRBV4-3 and TRBJ1-1; the D is unclear. This CDR3 comprises 16 residues. In germline, CDR1 is LGHNA, CDR2 YSLEER. Trimming cost V 4 bases and J 0 bases, with 15 bases left between them. The CDR3 loop reads CASSRQWRNLNTEAFF. CDR3 coding DNA: TGCGCCAGCAGCCGCCAGTGGAGGAACCTGAACACTGAAGCTTTCTTT.

This rearrangement joins TRBV4-3 to TRBJ1-3, with D uncertain. CDR1 LGHNA and CDR2 YSLEER come from the germline V gene. Trimming stripped 4 bases from V and 2 bases from J, with 12 bases between. This CDR3 contains 15 residues. The CDR3 sequence is CASSPDSRAGNTIYF. CDR3 nucleotide sequence: TGCGCCAGCAGCCCAGATAGCAGAGCTGGAAACACCATATATTTT.

This chain connects TRBV7-2 to TRBJ1-3, with a possible D match to TRBD1 (6 bases). V was pared by 4 bases and J by 0 bases, with 7 bases between. CDR3 length: 14 residues. Germline assignment: CDR1 SGHTA and CDR2 FQGNSA. The CDR3 DNA follows: TGTGCCAGCAGCTGGGGGCACTCTGGAAACACCATATATTTT. It codes for CASSWGHSGNTIYF.

This clone occurred once. The rearrangement joins TRBV5-6 to TRBJ1-2; TRBD1 might be the D (6 bases). CDR1 is SGHDT and CDR2 is YYEEEE in the germline V gene. This CDR3 is 15 amino acids long. V lost 0 bases and J lost 6, with 15 bases in between. CDR3 in amino acids: CASSLAGPGENGYTF. The DNA for the CDR3 is TGTGCCAGCAGCTTGGCGGGGCCAGGGGAGAATGGCTACACCTTC.

This clone was recorded only once. The chain carries TRBV7-8 and TRBJ1-2, with a weak D call TRBD1 (6 bases). Germline V CDR1 and CDR2: SGHVS, FQNEAQ. V was pared by 1 base and J by 8 bases, with 17 bases between. CDR3 size: 15 residues. CDR3 in amino acids: CASSLVGAATGGYTF. The DNA of the CDR3 is TGTGCCAGCAGCTTAGTTGGGGCCGCCACAGGGGGCTACACCTTC.

The chain links TRBV28 to TRBJ2-7; 9 bases fit TRBD1. The CDR3 sequence is 16 residues long. Per the germline V gene, CDR1 is MDHEN and CDR2 is SYDVKM. V shed 6 bases, J shed 3 bases, and the junction held 12 bases outside the gene matches. The CDR3 sequence: CASRGQGVGAYYEQYF. In DNA form, the CDR3 reads TGTGCCAGCAGGGGACAGGGAGTCGGGGCCTACTACGAGCAGTACTTC. The full variable domain, its missing parts supplied by reference TRBV28 and TRBJ2-7, is DVKVTQSSRYLVKRTGEKVFLECVQDMDHENMFWYRQDPGLGLRLIYFSYDVKMKEKGDIPEGYSVSREKKERFSLILESASTNQTSMYLCASRGQGVGAYYEQYFGPGTRLTVT.

The chain joins TRBV11-2 to TRBJ1-2; D unresolved. V shed 1 base and J shed 0 bases, with 9 bases lying between them. This CDR3 comprises 15 residues. Germline V CDR1 and CDR2: SGHAT, FQNNGV. The DNA of the CDR3 is TGTGCCAGCAGCTTAGTATTTTCAGCTAACTATGGCTACACCTTC. It translates to CASSLVFSANYGYTF. Drawing the rest from reference TRBV11-2 and TRBJ1-2, the complete variable domain is EAGVAQSPRYKIIEKRQSVAFWCNPISGHATLYWYQQILGQGPKLLIQFQNNGVVDDSQLPKDRFSAERLKGVDSTLKIQPAKLEDSAVYLCASSLVFSANYGYTFGSGTRLTVV.

This chain uses TRBV5-5 with TRBJ2-1, with a tentative D call TRBD2 (5 bases). Per the germline V gene, CDR1 is SGHKS and CDR2 is YYEKEE (reference sequence). The CDR3 spans 16 residues. V lost 0 bases and J lost 7, with 17 bases in between. The CDR3 loop is CASSLAKSSRGNEQFF. The CDR3 bases are TGTGCCAGCAGCTTGGCCAAATCCTCGCGCGGGAATGAGCAGTTCTTC.

V usage is TRBV2 and J usage is TRBJ1-2, with D perhaps matching TRBD1 (5 bases). This CDR3 is built from 13 residues. The germline V gene has CDR1 SNHLY and CDR2 FYNNEI. V was trimmed by 11 bases and J by 1 base, leaving 14 bases between them. The CDR3 loop reads CAYTTENNYGYTF. The CDR3 nucleotides read TGTGCCTACACGACAGAAAATAACTATGGCTACACCTTC.

The chain has TRBV5-1 and TRBJ1-3, with D hard to call. Germline CDR1 is SGHRS and CDR2 is YFSETQ. V was trimmed by 2 bases and J by 2 bases, leaving 8 bases between them. The CDR3 consists of 14 residues. The CDR3 is CASSLREAGNTIYF. CDR3 DNA sequence: TGCGCCAGCAGCTTACGGGAGGCTGGAAACACCATATATTTT. Variable domain in full (rest from reference TRBV5-1 and TRBJ1-3): KAGVTQTPRYLIKTRGQQVTLSCSPISGHRSVSWYQQTPGQGLQFLFEYFSETQRNKGNFPGRFSGRQFSNSRSEMNVSTLELGDSALYLCASSLREAGNTIYFGEGSWLTVV.

V and J are TRBV12-3 or TRBV12-4 and TRBJ1-2; D is possibly TRBD1 (6 bases). Trimming removed 6 bases at V and 8 bases at J, with 13 bases between. The CDR3 is made up of 12 amino acids. CDR3 loop: CASSLQGRGYTF. The DNA of the CDR3 is TGTGCCAGCAGCCTACAGGGTCGGGGCTACACCTTC.

The chain employs TRBV5-5 and TRBJ2-6; D ambiguous. The V gene lost 4 bases and the J gene lost 2 bases, with 7 bases spanning the gap. Germline V gene data show CDR1 as SGHKS and CDR2 as YYEKEE (reference sequence). CDR3 length: 14 residues. The CDR3 reads CASSPQAGANVLTF. The CDR3 region has the DNA TGTGCCAGCAGCCCCCAGGCTGGGGCCAACGTCCTGACTTTC.

The chain couples TRBV28 to TRBJ1-3, with 10 bases that match TRBD1. The germline CDR1 and CDR2 sequences are MDHEN and SYDVKM. The CDR3 spans 18 residues. The junction had 11 bases not matched to a gene; V was cut back by 2 bases and J by 4 bases. The CDR3 DNA sequence: TGTGCCAGCAGTTTAAGTGGTTTGGGACAGGGGAGGGGAAACACCATATATTTT. This gives the protein CASSLSGLGQGRGNTIYF.

This rearrangement joins TRBV4-1 to TRBJ2-2, with 7 bases aligning to TRBD2. The germline CDR1 and CDR2 sequences are MGHRA and YSYEKL. This CDR3 is 14 amino acids long. The junction had 6 bases not matched to a gene; V was cut back by 5 bases and J by 6 bases. The CDR3 region is CASSLLAFPGELFF. The CDR3 nucleotides read TGCGCCAGCAGCTTACTAGCGTTCCCCGGGGAGCTGTTTTTT.